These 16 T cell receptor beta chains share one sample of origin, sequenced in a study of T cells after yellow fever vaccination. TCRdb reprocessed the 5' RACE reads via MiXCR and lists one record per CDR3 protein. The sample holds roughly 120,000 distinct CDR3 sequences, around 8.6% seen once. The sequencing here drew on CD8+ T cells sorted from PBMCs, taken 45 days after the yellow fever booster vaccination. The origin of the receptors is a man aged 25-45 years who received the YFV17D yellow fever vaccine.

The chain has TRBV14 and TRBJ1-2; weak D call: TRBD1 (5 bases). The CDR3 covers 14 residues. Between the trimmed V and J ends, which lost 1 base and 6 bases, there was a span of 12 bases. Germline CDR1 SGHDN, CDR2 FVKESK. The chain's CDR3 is CASSQAQGGHGYTF. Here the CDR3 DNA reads TGTGCCAGCAGCCAAGCCCAGGGAGGGCATGGCTACACCTTC.

CDR3 residues: CASSHGGKQYF. The CDR3 DNA follows: TGTGCCAGCTCGCATGGAGGGAAGCAGTACTTC. This chain uses TRBV12-3 or TRBV12-4 with TRBJ2-7; D might be TRBD2 (6 bases). The CDR3 length is 11 residues. V lost 8 bases and J 8 bases, leaving 13 bases between the germline ends.

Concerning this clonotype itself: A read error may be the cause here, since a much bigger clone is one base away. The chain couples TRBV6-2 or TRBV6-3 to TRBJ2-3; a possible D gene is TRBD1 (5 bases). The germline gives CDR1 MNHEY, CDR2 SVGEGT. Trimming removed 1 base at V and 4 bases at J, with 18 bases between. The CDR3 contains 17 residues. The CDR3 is CASSYFGVQGNADTQYF. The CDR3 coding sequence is TGTGCCAGCAGTTACTTTGGCGTCCAGGGCAACGCAGATACGCAGTATTTT.

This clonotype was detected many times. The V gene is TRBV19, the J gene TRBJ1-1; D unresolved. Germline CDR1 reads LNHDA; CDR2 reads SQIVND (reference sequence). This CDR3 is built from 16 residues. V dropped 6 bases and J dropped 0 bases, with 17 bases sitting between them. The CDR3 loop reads CASSKGLSYMNTEAFF. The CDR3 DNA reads TGTGCCAGTAGCAAGGGATTGTCCTACATGAACACTGAAGCTTTCTTT. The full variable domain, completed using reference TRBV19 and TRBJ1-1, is DGGITQSPKYLFRKEGQNVTLSCEQNLNHDAMYWYRQDPGQGLRLIYYSQIVNDFQKGDIAEGYSVSREKKESFPLTVTSAQKNPTAFYLCASSKGLSYMNTEAFFGQGTRLTVV.

The CDR3 region has the DNA TGTGCCAGCAGCTTAGAGTTGGCGCCCCCAACTACAGATACGCAGTATTTT. Residues: CASSLELAPPTTDTQYF. The J gene is TRBJ2-3, the V gene TRBV11-2; D gene ambiguous. The CDR3 runs to 17 residues. The V end was cut by 0 bases, the J end by 3 bases, with 16 bases between. CDR1 SGHAT and CDR2 FQNNGV come from the germline V gene.

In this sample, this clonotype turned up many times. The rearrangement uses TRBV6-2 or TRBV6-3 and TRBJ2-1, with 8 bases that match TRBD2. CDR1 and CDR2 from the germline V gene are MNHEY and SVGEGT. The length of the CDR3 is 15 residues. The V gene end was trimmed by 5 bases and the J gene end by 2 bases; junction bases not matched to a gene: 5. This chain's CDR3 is CASSLLAATYNEQFF. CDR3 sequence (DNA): TGTGCCAGCAGTCTACTAGCGGCGACCTACAATGAGCAGTTCTTC.

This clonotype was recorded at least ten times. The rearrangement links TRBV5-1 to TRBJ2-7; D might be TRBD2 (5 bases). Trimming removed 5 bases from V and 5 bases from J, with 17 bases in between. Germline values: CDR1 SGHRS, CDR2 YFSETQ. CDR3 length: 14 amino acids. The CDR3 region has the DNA TGCGCCAGCAGGGGTCGGTACACCGGGGACGAGCAGTACTTC. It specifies CASRGRYTGDEQYF.

The CDR3 nucleotides are TGCGCCAGCAGCACCGGGACAGGGGAAGGAGAGACCCAGTACTTC. This codes for CASSTGTGEGETQYF. The chain is built from TRBV5-1 and TRBJ2-5; 10 nucleotides match TRBD1. This CDR3 has 15 amino acids. The germline CDR1 and CDR2 sequences are SGHRS and YFSETQ. The junction had 7 bases not matched to a gene; V was cut back by 4 bases and J by 4 bases. Complete variable domain (other parts from reference TRBV5-1 and TRBJ2-5): KAGVTQTPRYLIKTRGQQVTLSCSPISGHRSVSWYQQTPGQGLQFLFEYFSETQRNKGNFPGRFSGRQFSNSRSEMNVSTLELGDSALYLCASSTGTGEGETQYFGPGTRLLVL.

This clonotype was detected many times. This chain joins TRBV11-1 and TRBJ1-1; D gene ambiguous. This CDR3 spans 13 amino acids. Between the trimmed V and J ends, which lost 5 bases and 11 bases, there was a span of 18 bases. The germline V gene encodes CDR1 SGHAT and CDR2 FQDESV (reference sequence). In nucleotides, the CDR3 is TGTGCCAGCAGCCCAGGATCCCCCCTGGGTGCTTTCTTT. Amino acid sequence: CASSPGSPLGAFF.

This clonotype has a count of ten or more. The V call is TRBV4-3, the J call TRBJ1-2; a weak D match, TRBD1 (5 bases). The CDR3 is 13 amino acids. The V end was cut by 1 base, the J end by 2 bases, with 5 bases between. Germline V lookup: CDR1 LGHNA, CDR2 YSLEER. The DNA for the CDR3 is TGCGCCAGCAGCCAAGCAGGGAACTATGGCTACACCTTC. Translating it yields CASSQAGNYGYTF.

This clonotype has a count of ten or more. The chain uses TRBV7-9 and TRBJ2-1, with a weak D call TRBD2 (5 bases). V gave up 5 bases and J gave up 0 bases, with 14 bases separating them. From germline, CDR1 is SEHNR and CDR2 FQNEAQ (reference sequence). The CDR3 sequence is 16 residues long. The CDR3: CASSARWESSYNEQFF. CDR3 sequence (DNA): TGTGCCAGCAGCGCCCGCTGGGAGAGCTCCTACAATGAGCAGTTCTTC.

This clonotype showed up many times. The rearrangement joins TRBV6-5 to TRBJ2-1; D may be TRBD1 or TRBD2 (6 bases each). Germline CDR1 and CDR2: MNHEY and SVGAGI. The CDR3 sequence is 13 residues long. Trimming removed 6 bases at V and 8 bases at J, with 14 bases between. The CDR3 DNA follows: TGTGCCAGCAGCCCTATGGAGGGGGATGAGCAGTTCTTC. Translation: CASSPMEGDEQFF.

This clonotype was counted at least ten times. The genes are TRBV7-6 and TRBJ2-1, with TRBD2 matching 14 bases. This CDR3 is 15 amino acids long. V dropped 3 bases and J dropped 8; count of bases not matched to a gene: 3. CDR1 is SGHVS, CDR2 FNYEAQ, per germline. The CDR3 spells CASSFGLAGGYEQFF. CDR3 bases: TGTGCCAGCAGCTTCGGACTAGCGGGAGGCTATGAGCAGTTCTTC.

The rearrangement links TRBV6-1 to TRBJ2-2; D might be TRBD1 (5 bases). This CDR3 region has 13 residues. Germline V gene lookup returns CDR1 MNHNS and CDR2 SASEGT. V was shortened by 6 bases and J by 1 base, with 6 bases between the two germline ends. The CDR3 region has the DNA TGTGCCAGCAGACAGGAGAACACCGGGGAGCTGTTTTTT. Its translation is CASRQENTGELFF.

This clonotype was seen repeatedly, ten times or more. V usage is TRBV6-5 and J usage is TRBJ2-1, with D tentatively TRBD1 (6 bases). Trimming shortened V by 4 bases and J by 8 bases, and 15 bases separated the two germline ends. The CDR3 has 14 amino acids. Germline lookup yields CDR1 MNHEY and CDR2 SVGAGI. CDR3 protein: CASSSQGAYDEQFF. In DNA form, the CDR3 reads TGTGCCAGCAGTTCACAGGGTGCTTACGATGAGCAGTTCTTC.

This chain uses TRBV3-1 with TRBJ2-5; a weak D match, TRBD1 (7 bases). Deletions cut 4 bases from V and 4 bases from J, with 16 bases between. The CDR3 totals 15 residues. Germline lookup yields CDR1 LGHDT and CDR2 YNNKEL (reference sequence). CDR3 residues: CASSPTGWRGETQYF. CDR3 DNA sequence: TGTGCCAGCAGCCCGACAGGGTGGAGGGGAGAGACCCAGTACTTC.